These T cell receptor beta chains were read from a single sample in a study of blood T cell repertoires in COVID-19. Only in-frame clones appear in the TCRdb table, and some are missing; sequencing was by immunoSEQ multiplex PCR. The sample has about 250,000 clones, around 90% seen once. The material sequenced was peripheral blood. The receptors originated from a man in his late teens or twenties with active or convalescent COVID-19. CDR3s include the opening cysteine and the closing phenylalanine or tryptophan. The order of the fields is J gene, clone size, D gene, V gene, CDR3 DNA, CDR3 protein. The D gene is left open where the match is weak. Clone size appears in some rows only: once, few, many, or a class for an expanded clone.

TRBJ1-6,-,-,TRBV7-9,TGTGCCAGCAGCTTAGGACAGGATAATTCACCCCTCCACTTT,CASSLGQDNSPLHF
TRBJ2-7,-,TRBD1,TRBV29-1,TGCAGCGTACTTAACCGGGACAGGGGACACGAGCAGTACTTC,CSVLNRDRGHEQYF
TRBJ2-7,-,-,TRBV24-1,TGTGCCACCAGTGATCCGCCCTCAGGGGCCGCCCCTTTAGGTCCCCTCAGCTCCTACGAGCAGTACTTC,CATSDPPSGAAPLGPLSSYEQYF
TRBJ1-2,-,-,TRBV15,TGTGCCACCAGCAGAGATAGCGGCAGAACTAACTATGGCTACACCTTC,CATSRDSGRTNYGYTF
TRBJ2-7,once,TRBD1,TRBV28,TGTGCCAGCAGTCCCGGGACAGAGAACTACGAGCAGTACTTC,CASSPGTENYEQYF
TRBJ2-7,-,TRBD2,TRBV27,TGTGCCAGCAAACGGACTAGCGGTTTAATCGAGCAGTACTTC,CASKRTSGLIEQYF
TRBJ2-2,-,TRBD1,TRBV4-3,TGCGCCAGCAGCCAAGATTTCCGACAGGGCCGGGAGCTGTTTTTT,CASSQDFRQGRELFF
TRBJ1-4,-,TRBD1,TRBV9,TGTGCCAGCAGCGTATCTGGGACAGGCAATGAAAAACTGTTTTTT,CASSVSGTGNEKLFF
TRBJ2-3,-,-,TRBV6-5,TGTGCCAGCAGCCCGGGATGGGGCACAGATACGCAGTATTTT,CASSPGWGTDTQYF
TRBJ1-1,-,-,TRBV14,TGTGCCAGCAGGCAGCTTGGGGGGGAACCTGAAGCTTTCTTT,CASRQLGGEPEAFF
TRBJ2-1,-,-,TRBV15,TGTGCCACCAGCAGAACGACAGGAACATGGAATGAGCAGTTCTTC,CATSRTTGTWNEQFF
TRBJ2-7,-,TRBD1,TRBV5-4,TGTGCCAGCAGCGTCGGGACAGGGTCCTACGAGCAGTACTTC,CASSVGTGSYEQYF
TRBJ1-1,-,-,TRBV6-2/TRBV6-3,TGTGCCAGCAGTTATAGGATTGGACAAGGAACTGAAGCTTTCTTT,CASSYRIGQGTEAFF
TRBJ1-5,-,-,TRBV6-2/TRBV6-3,TGTGCCAGCAGTTACTCGAGAGGTCGGACAGTCAGCAATCAGCCCCAGCATTTT,CASSYSRGRTVSNQPQHF
TRBJ1-4,-,-,TRBV18,TGTGCCAGCTCACCGACGACAGGTTCGTTTGAAAAACTGTTTTTT,CASSPTTGSFEKLFF
TRBJ2-7,-,-,TRBV6-5,-,CASSTSTNTPYEQYF
TRBJ2-2,-,TRBD2,TRBV13,TGTGCCAGCAGCTCAAACCGGGACTATGAAACGAACACCGGGGAGCTGTTTTTT,CASSSNRDYETNTGELFF
TRBJ2-7,-,TRBD2,TRBV19,TGTGCCAGTAGTACGGGAGGGAGCTCCTACGAGCAGTACTTC,CASSTGGSSYEQYF
TRBJ1-1,-,-,TRBV28,TGTGCCAGCTCCCCTGGGGGCAGGGAAAGTGAAGAAGCTTTCTTT,CASSPGGRESEEAFF
TRBJ1-6,-,-,TRBV5-6,TGTGCCAGCAGCGGACAGAGATATAATTCACCCCTCCACTTT,CASSGQRYNSPLHF
TRBJ2-1,-,TRBD2,TRBV20-1,TGCAGTGCTAGTAGGAGCGGGGGGGCCGGTGAGCAGTTCTTC,CSASRSGGAGEQFF
TRBJ2-7,few,TRBD2,TRBV6-5,TGTGCCAGCGGGCGGGGGATCAACGAGCAGTACTTC,CASGRGINEQYF
TRBJ1-3,-,TRBD1,TRBV4-3,TGCGCCAGCAGCCACTCGGAGGGGGCGGCTGGAAACACCATATATTTT,CASSHSEGAAGNTIYF
TRBJ2-5,-,TRBD1,TRBV6-2/TRBV6-3,TGTGCCAGCAGCCCCCCGGGACAGGGGGTACTCCAAGAGACCCAGTACTTC,CASSPPGQGVLQETQYF
TRBJ2-7,-,-,TRBV19,TGTGCCAGTAGTATTCGGGACACAACCTACGAGCAGTACTTC,CASSIRDTTYEQYF
TRBJ1-3,-,-,TRBV9,TGTGCCAGCAGCGGAAAAAGCACCGGGATAGGAAACACCATATATTTT,CASSGKSTGIGNTIYF
TRBJ1-1,-,-,TRBV19,TGTGCCAGTAGTCTGACAGGCACCGCTGAAGCTTTCTTT,CASSLTGTAEAFF
TRBJ1-2,-,TRBD1,TRBV5-4,TGTGCCACTTCAGGAGGGGGCAGGGACTATGGCTACACCTTC,CATSGGGRDYGYTF
TRBJ1-6,-,TRBD1,TRBV7-2,TGTGCCAGCAGCTCGGACAGGAGGAATTCACCCCTCCACTTT,CASSSDRRNSPLHF
TRBJ1-4,-,-,TRBV29-1,TGCAGCGTTGGAGATGAAAAACTGTTTTTT,CSVGDEKLFF
TRBJ2-7,-,TRBD2,TRBV27,TGTGCCAGCACCAAGCGGGGGGGCTACGAGCAGTACTTC,CASTKRGGYEQYF
TRBJ2-5,-,TRBD2,TRBV5-1,TGCGCCAGCAGCTTCACCGGGACTAGCTTGGAGACCCAGTACTTC,CASSFTGTSLETQYF
TRBJ2-5,-,TRBD2,TRBV9,TGTGCCAGCAGCGTAGCGGCGGGGGGCCACCAAGAGACCCAGTACTTC,CASSVAAGGHQETQYF
TRBJ1-3,-,TRBD1,TRBV28,TGTGCCAGCAGTTTATTGACAGGGGGCATTGGAAACACCATATATTTT,CASSLLTGGIGNTIYF
TRBJ2-2,-,-,TRBV6-6,TGTGCCAGCAGAACCTGGACTGGGGCCGGGGAGCTGTTTTTT,CASRTWTGAGELFF
TRBJ2-1,-,TRBD1,TRBV5-1,TGCGCCACCGCCCCGGGACAGGGCTACAATGAGCAGTTCTTC,CATAPGQGYNEQFF
TRBJ2-7,few,-,TRBV5-4,TGTGCCAGCAGCTTGGGGGGGCTCAGTGAGCAGTACTTC,CASSLGGLSEQYF
TRBJ2-7,-,-,TRBV7-2,TGTGCCACAATGGCGGCGACCAAGCCTTACGAGCAGTACTTC,CATMAATKPYEQYF
TRBJ1-1,-,TRBD1,TRBV11-2,TGTGCCAGCAGCACCCGGGACAGGGGAGGATTGATGAACACTGAAGCTTTCTTT,CASSTRDRGGLMNTEAFF
TRBJ1-1,-,-,TRBV30,TGTGCCTGGACCGCTTGGGGGAGGGGAACTGAAGCTTTCTTT,CAWTAWGRGTEAFF
TRBJ1-2,-,-,TRBV6-1,TGTGCCAGCAGTGAATGGGGGGGGGCTAACTATGGCTACACCTTC,CASSEWGGANYGYTF
TRBJ2-7,-,TRBD2,TRBV6-4,TGTGCCAGCATTGATACCCTTTTGGGACTAGCGGGAGTTTGCGAGCAGTACTTC,CASIDTLLGLAGVCEQYF
TRBJ1-2,-,-,TRBV14,TGTGCCAGCAGCCAAAAGGGGAGCTACACCTTC,CASSQKGSYTF
TRBJ1-2,few,TRBD1,TRBV30,TGTGCCTGGACAGGGGGGCGAGGCTACACCTTC,CAWTGGRGYTF
TRBJ1-1,-,-,TRBV29-1,TGCAGCGTTGAAGATCATTGGGACAAGCTGAACACTGAAGCTTTCTTT,CSVEDHWDKLNTEAFF
TRBJ2-7,-,-,TRBV5-1,TGCGCCAGCAGACTACTGGGGACTGGTGACTACGAGCAGTACTTC,CASRLLGTGDYEQYF
TRBJ2-1,-,TRBD2,TRBV7-9,TGTGCCAGCAGCTCCAGGGGACTAGCGGAGATCTACAATGAGCAGTTCTTC,CASSSRGLAEIYNEQFF
TRBJ2-7,-,TRBD1,TRBV15,TGTGCCACCAGCAGAGTAAGAACAGGGGGCCACGAGCAGTACTTC,CATSRVRTGGHEQYF
TRBJ1-2,-,TRBD1,TRBV7-8,TGTGCCAGCTCTATCCGGGGACAGGACTATGGCTACACCTTC,CASSIRGQDYGYTF
TRBJ1-6,-,TRBD1,TRBV6-5,TGTGCCAGCAGTTACACCCCGGGACAGGGAGGATCACCCCTCCACTTT,CASSYTPGQGGSPLHF
TRBJ1-4,-,-,TRBV6-5,TGTGCCAGCAGTTCAACGGGATTTAATGAAAAACTGTTTTTT,CASSSTGFNEKLFF
TRBJ2-2,-,-,TRBV7-3,TGTGCCAGCAGCTTGTCCGGCGGGGAGCTGTTTTTT,CASSLSGGELFF
TRBJ2-1,-,TRBD2,TRBV2,TGTGCCAGCAGTGAACGTCTAGCGGGGTTTTACAATGAGCAGTTCTTC,CASSERLAGFYNEQFF
TRBJ2-7,-,-,TRBV20-1,TGCAGTGCTAGTATCGCGAGCTCCTACGAGCAGTACTTC,CSASIASSYEQYF
TRBJ1-5,-,-,TRBV9,TGTGCCAGCAGCGTAGACAGGGTGAGGAATCAGCCCCAGCATTTT,CASSVDRVRNQPQHF